Only a few counts were recorded for the clone carrying this TCR beta chain. The data were taken from a study of blood T cell repertoires in COVID-19. Study background: Samples representing acute and convalescent COVID-19 were sourced from the United States, Italy and Spain.

CDR3 length equals 11 residues. Germline CDR1 SNHLY, CDR2 FYNNEI. V was pared by 5 bases and J by 3 bases, with 5 bases between. Profiled with immunoSEQ multiplex PCR; TCRdb holds only in-frame clones, not every one. The sample has tens of thousands of clones, roughly 84% seen once; the top ten hold around a tenth. The material sequenced was peripheral blood. This receptor was identified in a woman in her forties or fifties with acute or convalescent COVID-19. V is TRBV2 and J is TRBJ2-7; D unresolved. CDR3 sequence reads: CASSSFYEQYF. DNA for the CDR3: TGTGCCAGCAGTTCTTTCTACGAGCAGTACTTC.